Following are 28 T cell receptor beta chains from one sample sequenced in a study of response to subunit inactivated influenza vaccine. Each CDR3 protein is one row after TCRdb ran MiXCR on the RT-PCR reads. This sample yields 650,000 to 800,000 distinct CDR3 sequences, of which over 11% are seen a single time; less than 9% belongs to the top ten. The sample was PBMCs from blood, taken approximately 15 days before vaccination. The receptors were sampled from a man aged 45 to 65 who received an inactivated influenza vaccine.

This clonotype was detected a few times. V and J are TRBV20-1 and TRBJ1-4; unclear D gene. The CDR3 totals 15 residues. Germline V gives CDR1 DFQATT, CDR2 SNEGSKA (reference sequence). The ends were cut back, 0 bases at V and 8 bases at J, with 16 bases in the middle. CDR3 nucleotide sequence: TGCAGTGCTAGAGATCGCTCCTACGGAGGCGAAAAACTGTTTTTT. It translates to CSARDRSYGGEKLFF.

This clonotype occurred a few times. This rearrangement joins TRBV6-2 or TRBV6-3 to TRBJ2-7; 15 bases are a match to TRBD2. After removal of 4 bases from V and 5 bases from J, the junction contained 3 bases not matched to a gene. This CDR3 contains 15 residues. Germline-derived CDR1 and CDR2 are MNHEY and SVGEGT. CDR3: CASSSRTSGRDEQYF. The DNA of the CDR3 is TGTGCCAGCAGTTCGCGGACTAGCGGGAGGGACGAGCAGTACTTC.

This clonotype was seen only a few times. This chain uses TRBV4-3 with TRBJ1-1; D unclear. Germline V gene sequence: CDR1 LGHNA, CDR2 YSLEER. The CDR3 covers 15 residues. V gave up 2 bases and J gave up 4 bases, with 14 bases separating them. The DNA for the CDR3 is TGCGCCAGCAGCCAACACGTGAACATAGCCACTGAAGCTTTCTTT. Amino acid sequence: CASSQHVNIATEAFF.

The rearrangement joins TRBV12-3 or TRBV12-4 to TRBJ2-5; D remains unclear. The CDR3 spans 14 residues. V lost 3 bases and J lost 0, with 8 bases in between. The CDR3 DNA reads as TGTGCCAGCAGTTTCCAGCTAGACCAAGAGACCCAGTACTTC. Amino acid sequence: CASSFQLDQETQYF.

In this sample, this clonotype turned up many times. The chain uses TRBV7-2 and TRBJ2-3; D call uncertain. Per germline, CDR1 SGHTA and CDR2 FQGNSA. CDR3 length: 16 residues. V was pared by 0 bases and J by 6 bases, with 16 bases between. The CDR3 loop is CASSLARLTPPDTQYF. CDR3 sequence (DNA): TGTGCCAGCAGCTTAGCCCGACTGACCCCTCCGGATACGCAGTATTTT.

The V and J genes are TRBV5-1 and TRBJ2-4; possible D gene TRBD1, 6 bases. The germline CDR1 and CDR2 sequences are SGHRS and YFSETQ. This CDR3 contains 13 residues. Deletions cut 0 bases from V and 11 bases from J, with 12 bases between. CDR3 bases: TGCGCCAGCAGCTTGGAAGACCGGACAGTTCAGTACTTC. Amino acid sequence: CASSLEDRTVQYF.

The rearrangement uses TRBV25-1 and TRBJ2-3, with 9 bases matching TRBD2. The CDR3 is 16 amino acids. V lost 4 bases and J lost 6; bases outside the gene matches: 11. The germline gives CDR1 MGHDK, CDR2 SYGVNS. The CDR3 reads CASSVRLAVNVDTQYF. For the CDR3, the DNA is TGTGCCAGCAGTGTAAGACTAGCGGTGAACGTGGATACGCAGTATTTT.

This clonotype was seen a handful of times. CDR3 residues: CASSLQGRDTDTQYF. The CDR3 nucleotides are TGCGCCAGCAGCTTACAGGGGAGGGACACAGATACGCAGTATTTT. The genes are TRBV5-1 and TRBJ2-3; either TRBD1 or TRBD2 may supply D (7 bases each). V was pared by 2 bases and J by 2 bases, with 12 bases between. The germline V gene has CDR1 SGHRS and CDR2 YFSETQ. The CDR3 length is 15 residues.

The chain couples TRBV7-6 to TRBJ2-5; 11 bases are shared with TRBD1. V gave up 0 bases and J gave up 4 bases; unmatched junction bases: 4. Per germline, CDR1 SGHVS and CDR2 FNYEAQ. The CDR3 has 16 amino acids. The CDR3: CASSLAGTGGSETQYF. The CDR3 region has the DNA TGTGCCAGCAGCTTAGCGGGGACAGGGGGATCAGAGACCCAGTACTTC. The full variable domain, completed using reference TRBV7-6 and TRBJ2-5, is GAGVSQSPRYKVTKRGQDVALRCDPISGHVSLYWYRQALGQGPEFLTYFNYEAQQDKSGLPNDRFSAERPEGSISTLTIQRTEQRDSAMYRCASSLAGTGGSETQYFGPGTRLLVL.

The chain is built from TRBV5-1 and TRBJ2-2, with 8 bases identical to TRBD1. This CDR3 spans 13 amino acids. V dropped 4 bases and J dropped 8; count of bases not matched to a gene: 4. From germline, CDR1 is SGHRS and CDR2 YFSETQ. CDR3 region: CASSLGQVGELFF. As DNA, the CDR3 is TGCGCCAGCAGCCTGGGACAGGTTGGGGAGCTGTTTTTT.

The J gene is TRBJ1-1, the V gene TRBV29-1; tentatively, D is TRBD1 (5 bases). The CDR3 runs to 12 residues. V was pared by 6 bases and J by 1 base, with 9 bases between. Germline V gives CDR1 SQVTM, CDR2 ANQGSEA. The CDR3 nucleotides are TGCAGCGTAAGCGGGGCGAACACTGAAGCTTTCTTT. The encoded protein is CSVSGANTEAFF.

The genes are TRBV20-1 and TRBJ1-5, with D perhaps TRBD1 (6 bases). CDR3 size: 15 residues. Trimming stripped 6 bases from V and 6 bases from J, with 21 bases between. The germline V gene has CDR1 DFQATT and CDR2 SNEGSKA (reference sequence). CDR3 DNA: TGCAGTGCAAATTTGGGGGGGGGCCGGGGTCAGCCCCAGCATTTT. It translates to CSANLGGGRGQPQHF.

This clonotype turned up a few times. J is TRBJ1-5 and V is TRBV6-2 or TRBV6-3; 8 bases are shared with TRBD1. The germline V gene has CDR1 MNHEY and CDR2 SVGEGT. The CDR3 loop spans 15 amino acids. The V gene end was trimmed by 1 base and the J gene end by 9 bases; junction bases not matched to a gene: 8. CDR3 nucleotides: TGTGCCAGCAGTTACTTTTACGGGACAGGACTGCCCCAGCATTTT. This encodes CASSYFYGTGLPQHF.

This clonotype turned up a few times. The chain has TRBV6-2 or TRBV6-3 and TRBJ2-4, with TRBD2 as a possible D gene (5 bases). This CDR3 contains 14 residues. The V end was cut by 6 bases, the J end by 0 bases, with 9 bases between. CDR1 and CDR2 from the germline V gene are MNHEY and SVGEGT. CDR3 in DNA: TGTGCCAGCAGCCGTGGGAGAGCCAAAAACATTCAGTACTTC. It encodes CASSRGRAKNIQYF.

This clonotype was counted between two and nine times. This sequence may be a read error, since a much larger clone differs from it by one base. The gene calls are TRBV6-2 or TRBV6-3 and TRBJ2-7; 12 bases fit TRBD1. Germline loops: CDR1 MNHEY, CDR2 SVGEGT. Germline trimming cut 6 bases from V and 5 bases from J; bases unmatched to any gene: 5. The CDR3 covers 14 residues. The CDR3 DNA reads TGTGCCAGCAGCACCGGGACAGGGGGCAACGAGCAGTACTTC. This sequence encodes CASSTGTGGNEQYF.

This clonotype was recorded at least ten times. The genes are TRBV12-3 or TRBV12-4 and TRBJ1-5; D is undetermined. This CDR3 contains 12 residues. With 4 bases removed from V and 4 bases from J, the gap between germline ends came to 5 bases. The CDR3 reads CASSSGNQPQHF. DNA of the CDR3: TGTGCCAGCAGTTCCGGGAATCAGCCCCAGCATTTT.

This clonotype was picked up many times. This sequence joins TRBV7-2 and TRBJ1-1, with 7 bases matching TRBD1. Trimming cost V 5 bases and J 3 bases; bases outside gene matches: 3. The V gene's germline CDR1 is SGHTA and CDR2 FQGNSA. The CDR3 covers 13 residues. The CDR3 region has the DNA TGTGCCAGCAGCACCCAGGGGGACACTGAAGCTTTCTTT. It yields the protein CASSTQGDTEAFF.

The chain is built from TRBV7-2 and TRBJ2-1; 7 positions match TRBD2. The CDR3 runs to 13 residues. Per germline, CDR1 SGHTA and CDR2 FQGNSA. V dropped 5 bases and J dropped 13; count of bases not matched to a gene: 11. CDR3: CASSQGGLAAQFF. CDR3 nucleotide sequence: TGTGCCAGCAGCCAAGGCGGTCTAGCGGCACAGTTCTTC.

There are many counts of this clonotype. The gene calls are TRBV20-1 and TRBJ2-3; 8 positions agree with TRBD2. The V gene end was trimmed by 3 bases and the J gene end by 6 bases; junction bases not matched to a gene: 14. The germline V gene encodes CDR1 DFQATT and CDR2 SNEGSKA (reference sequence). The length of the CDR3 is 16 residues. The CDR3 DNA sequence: TGCAGTGCTAGGGGACGGCGGGGGGTAGTATTGGATACGCAGTATTTT. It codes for CSARGRRGVVLDTQYF.

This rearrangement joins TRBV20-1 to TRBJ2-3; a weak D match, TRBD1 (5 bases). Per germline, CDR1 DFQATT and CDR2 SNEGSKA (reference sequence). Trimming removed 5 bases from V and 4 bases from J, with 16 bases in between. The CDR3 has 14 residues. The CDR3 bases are TGCAGTGCTGGGGCTCTTTCAACGCCAGATACGCAGTATTTT. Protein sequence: CSAGALSTPDTQYF.

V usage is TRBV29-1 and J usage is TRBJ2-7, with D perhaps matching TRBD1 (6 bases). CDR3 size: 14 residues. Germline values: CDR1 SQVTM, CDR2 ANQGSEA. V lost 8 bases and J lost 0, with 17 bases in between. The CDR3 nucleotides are TGCAGCACACGACAGGATTCGAGCTCCTACGAGCAGTACTTC. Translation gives CSTRQDSSSYEQYF.

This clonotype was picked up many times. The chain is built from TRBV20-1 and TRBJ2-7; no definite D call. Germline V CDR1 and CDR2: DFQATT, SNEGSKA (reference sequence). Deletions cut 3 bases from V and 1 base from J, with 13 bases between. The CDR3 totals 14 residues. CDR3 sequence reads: CSASRSSFSYEQYF. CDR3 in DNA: TGCAGTGCTAGTCGTAGTAGCTTTTCCTACGAGCAGTACTTC.

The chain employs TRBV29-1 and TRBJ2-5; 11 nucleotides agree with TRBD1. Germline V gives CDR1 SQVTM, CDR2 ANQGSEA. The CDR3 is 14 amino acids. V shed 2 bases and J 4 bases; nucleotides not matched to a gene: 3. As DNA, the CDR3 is TGCAGCGTTGAAAGGACAGGGGGCACAGAGACCCAGTACTTC. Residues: CSVERTGGTETQYF.

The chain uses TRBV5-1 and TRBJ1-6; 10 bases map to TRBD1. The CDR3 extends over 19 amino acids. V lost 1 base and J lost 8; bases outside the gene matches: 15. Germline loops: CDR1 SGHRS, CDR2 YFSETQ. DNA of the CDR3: TGCGCCAGCAGCTTGCGGGGACAGGGGCTCTCTCTAGGGGATTCACCCCTCCACTTT. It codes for CASSLRGQGLSLGDSPLHF.

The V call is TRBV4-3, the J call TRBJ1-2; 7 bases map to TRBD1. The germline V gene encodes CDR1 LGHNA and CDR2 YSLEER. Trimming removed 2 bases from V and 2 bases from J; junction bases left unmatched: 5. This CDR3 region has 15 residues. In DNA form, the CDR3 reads TGCGCCAGCAGCCAAACGACAGGGCCCAACTATGGCTACACCTTC. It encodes CASSQTTGPNYGYTF.

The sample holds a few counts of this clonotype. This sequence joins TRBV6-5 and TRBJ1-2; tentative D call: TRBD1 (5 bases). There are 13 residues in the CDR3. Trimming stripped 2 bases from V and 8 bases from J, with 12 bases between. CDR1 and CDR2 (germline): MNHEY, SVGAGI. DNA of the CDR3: TGTGCCAGCAGTTACGGGGGGACGTCCGGCTACACCTTC. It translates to CASSYGGTSGYTF.

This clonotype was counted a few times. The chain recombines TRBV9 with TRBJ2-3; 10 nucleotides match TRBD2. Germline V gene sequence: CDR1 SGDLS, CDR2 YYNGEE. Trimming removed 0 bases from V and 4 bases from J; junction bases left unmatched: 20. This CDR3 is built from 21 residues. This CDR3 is CASSVGLFRWEAGGPADTQYF. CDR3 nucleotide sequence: TGTGCCAGCAGCGTAGGTCTATTTCGATGGGAAGCGGGAGGGCCAGCAGATACGCAGTATTTT. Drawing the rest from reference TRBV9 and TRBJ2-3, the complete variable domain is DSGVTQTPKHLITATGQRVTLRCSPRSGDLSVYWYQQSLDQGLQFLIQYYNGEERAKGNILERFSAQQFPDLHSELNLSSLELGDSALYFCASSVGLFRWEAGGPADTQYFGPGTRLTVL.

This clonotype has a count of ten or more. The DNA of the CDR3 is TGTGCCAGCATCGACTGGCGCGGGGGCCAGGGGAATGAGCAGTTCTTC. It codes for CASIDWRGGQGNEQFF. The chain has TRBV12-3 or TRBV12-4 and TRBJ2-1, with D possibly matching TRBD2 (7 bases). The V gene lost 7 bases and the J gene lost 7 bases, with 23 bases spanning the gap. The CDR3 consists of 16 residues.